This TCR beta chain was profiled in a study of CXCR3-negative and CXCR3-positive naive CD8 T cells. Study-level findings and limits: When CXCR3-positive naive cells were set against CXCR3-negative naive cells, the former had more hydrophobic TRB CDR3s. Much lower diversity was found in memory CD8+ cells, while both naive subsets had comparably high diversity.

Germline loops: CDR1 SQVTM, CDR2 ANQGSEA. This CDR3 has 13 amino acids. Comment on this clonotype: What it binds is not known.

Researchers prepared the TRB cDNA libraries using 5' RACE with UMI labels. TCRdb reprocessed the 5' RACE reads and keeps a single row for each CDR3 protein, giving no DNA. The sample has roughly 110,000 distinct CDR3 sequences. Each CD8+ T cell subset was sorted in triplicate, 300,000 or so cells each. The CD45RO-CCR7+CD27+CD95- phenotype denoted naive CD8+ T cells. The receptor was derived from a human donor in good health. Some clones in this sample may be carry-over from other donors' samples. V is TRBV29-1 and J is TRBJ2-7; TCRdb proposes TRBD1, but this gene call is untestable without DNA. Sequencing input: naive CXCR3+ CD8+ T cells from blood. The subset denotes: CD45RO-CCR7+CD27+CD95- naive CD8+ T cells expressing CXCR3 (TNR3+). The CDR3 loop reads CSRSGTSAYEQYF.